The 22 T cell receptor beta chains presented below share a single source sample, sequenced in a study of monozygotic twins with inflammatory bowel disease. TCRdb re-called the 5' RACE reads and gives one entry per CDR3 protein, without DNA. This sample carries 200,000 to 250,000 distinct CDR3 sequences, with around 1.5% going to the ten biggest clones. Sequenced input: blood. These receptors were obtained from a human donor with ulcerative colitis or Crohn's disease, or a healthy co-twin of an affected twin (not recorded which).

The chain links TRBV20-1 to TRBJ1-3; TCRdb's assignment of TRBD1 cannot be checked, as there is no DNA. Germline V lookup: CDR1 DFQATT, CDR2 SNEGSKA (reference sequence). This CDR3 is built from 15 residues. The CDR3 is CSVLGGPRSGNTIYF.

CDR3 sequence: CASSQPGSNRDNEQFF. The chain is built from TRBV3-1 and TRBJ2-1. Germline lookup yields CDR1 LGHDT and CDR2 YNNKEL (reference sequence). The CDR3 runs to 16 residues.

This chain links TRBV4-1 with TRBJ2-3; TCRdb's assignment of TRBD1 cannot be checked, as there is no DNA. This CDR3 comprises 13 residues. From germline, CDR1 is MGHRA and CDR2 YSYEKL. The CDR3: CASSSPREDTQYF.

The V gene is TRBV5-1, the J gene TRBJ2-1. The CDR3 consists of 15 residues. Germline lookup yields CDR1 SGHRS and CDR2 YFSETQ. The CDR3 reads CASSLEGGPYNEQFF.

The V call is TRBV6-5, the J call TRBJ2-5; TCRdb's D gene call, TRBD1, goes unchecked for lack of DNA. Germline V gene lookup returns CDR1 MNHEY and CDR2 SVGAGI. The CDR3 sequence is 16 residues long. CDR3 sequence reads: CASSYSRGTAQETQYF.

The genes are TRBV20-1 and TRBJ1-5; TCRdb picks TRBD1, but there is no DNA to check that call. This CDR3 is 16 amino acids long. The germline V gene has CDR1 DFQATT and CDR2 SNEGSKA (reference sequence). The CDR3 reads CSAIKRQGLSGQPQHF.

The V and J genes are TRBV20-1 and TRBJ1-1. Per germline, CDR1 DFQATT and CDR2 SNEGSKA (reference sequence). This CDR3 has 12 amino acids. Here the CDR3 reads CSASYGDTEAFF.

The chain couples TRBV3-1 to TRBJ2-4. This CDR3 contains 16 residues. From germline, CDR1 is LGHDT and CDR2 YNNKEL (reference sequence). Here the CDR3 reads CASSLSWGRDKNIQYF. Using reference TRBV3-1 and TRBJ2-4 for the parts outside the CDR3, the full variable domain is DTAVSQTPKYLVTQMGNDKSIKCEQNLGHDTMYWYKQDSKKFLKIMFSYNNKELIINETVPNRFSPKSPDKAHLNLHINSLELGDSAVYFCASSLSWGRDKNIQYFGAGTRLSVL.

The genes are TRBV5-5 and TRBJ1-1; the TCRdb D gene call, TRBD1, has no DNA to confirm it. The CDR3 extends over 15 amino acids. The germline CDR1 and CDR2 sequences are SGHKS and YYEKEE (reference sequence). The CDR3 spells CASSSNPGPETEAFF.

This sequence joins TRBV2 and TRBJ2-2; absent DNA, TCRdb's TRBD1 call cannot be checked. Germline V gene lookup returns CDR1 SNHLY and CDR2 FYNNEI. The CDR3 runs to 13 residues. The CDR3: CASSPDRVGELFF.

V usage is TRBV12-3 or TRBV12-4 and J usage is TRBJ1-4; TCRdb's D call of TRBD1 is untestable without DNA. The CDR3 extends over 13 amino acids. CDR3: CASQGGTNEKLFF.

This chain joins TRBV10-3 and TRBJ1-4; TCRdb's assignment of TRBD1 cannot be checked, as there is no DNA. CDR1 ENHRY and CDR2 SYGVKD come from the germline V gene. The CDR3 extends over 16 amino acids. CDR3 region: CAISDSRGPANEKLFF.

The chain couples TRBV6-6 to TRBJ1-6; the D call from TCRdb, TRBD1, cannot be confirmed without DNA. Germline CDR1 MNHNY, CDR2 SVGAGI (reference sequence). This CDR3 is 14 amino acids long. CDR3 in amino acids: CASNRQGRNSPLHF.

The V call is TRBV27, the J call TRBJ2-2. The CDR3 is 16 residues long. The germline CDR1 and CDR2 sequences are MNHEY and SMNVEV (reference sequence). CDR3 region: CASSLNPYPNTGELFF.

This chain connects TRBV6-5 to TRBJ2-2; TCRdb proposes TRBD1, but this gene call is untestable without DNA. The CDR3 extends over 17 amino acids. Germline assignment: CDR1 MNHEY and CDR2 SVGAGI. CDR3 region: CASSLLGQGLNTGELFF.

This clonotype is medium-sized by frequency. This rearrangement joins TRBV7-8 to TRBJ2-2. Germline values: CDR1 SGHVS, CDR2 FQNEAQ. CDR3 length equals 15 residues. CDR3 protein: CASSLWGANTGELFF.

The rearrangement links TRBV7-3 to TRBJ1-2; as DNA is missing, the TRBD1 call by TCRdb cannot be tested. The CDR3 runs to 14 residues. CDR1 and CDR2 (germline): SGHTA, FQGTGA. The CDR3 loop is CASSPAGQGSGYTF.

This chain joins TRBV4-2 and TRBJ2-3; there is no DNA to check the TCRdb D call of TRBD2. Germline V gives CDR1 LGHNA, CDR2 YNFKEQ. This CDR3 has 14 residues. CDR3 sequence reads: CASGTSGDSDTQYF.

V gene TRBV29-1 combines with J gene TRBJ2-5; TCRdb reports TRBD1, a call that lacks DNA to check it against. The germline V gene has CDR1 SQVTM and CDR2 ANQGSEA. There are 13 residues in the CDR3. This CDR3 reads CSGGDRGKETQYF.

V and J are TRBV20-1 and TRBJ1-1. This CDR3 is built from 12 residues. Per germline, CDR1 DFQATT and CDR2 SNEGSKA (reference sequence). CDR3 amino acids: CSAPLGNTEAFF.

The chain links TRBV6-1 to TRBJ2-6. CDR3 length: 15 amino acids. Germline V CDR1 and CDR2: MNHNS, SASEGT. The CDR3 sequence is CASSTDRPGANVLTF.

This sequence joins TRBV18 and TRBJ2-3. The CDR3 spans 14 residues. Per the germline V gene, CDR1 is KGHSH and CDR2 is LQKENI. This chain's CDR3 is CASSSLGSTDTQYF.